This is a list of T cell receptor beta chains from one sample in a study of identical twins. TCRdb re-derived calls from the 5' RACE reads in MiXCR, one entry per CDR3 protein. The sample lists roughly 750,000 distinct CDR3 sequences, around 21% occurring once. The sample was also reused in another study, on T cells expressing NK-cell markers.

The sample taken for sequencing was PBMCs. All receptors derive from a young woman in good health. Each CDR3 is given without its conserved first and last residue. Where a row states a size, it is once, few, many or the class of an expanded clone; other rows omit it.

cdr3_aa v_call clone_size
ASSLGAGVVNEQF TRBV7-9 NA
ASSLGLGNQPQH TRBV12-3/TRBV12-4 few
SASLIGQPTYEQY TRBV20-1 few
ASSQVLSGFQETQY TRBV4-3 many
ASRWDVYYEQY TRBV12-3/TRBV12-4 NA
SAGGTSGSYEQY TRBV29-1 NA
ASRDGQGFTDTQY TRBV12-3/TRBV12-4 few
ASSPQGSTQY TRBV7-2 NA
AISGTGGSEQY TRBV10-3 few
ASKLWGTGELF TRBV5-6 many
ASGFPQTSGRAYNEQF TRBV12-5 NA
ASSRHGYYGYT TRBV5-5 few
DSSVVGSPLH TRBV9 NA
SVGTSGIYEQY TRBV29-1 NA
SAPLVAGSYNEQF TRBV20-1 NA
SASVTGGETQY TRBV20-1 NA